The clone carrying this T cell receptor (beta chain) has at least ten counts. Germline V CDR1 and CDR2: SGHTA, FQGNSA. CDR3 length: 15 amino acids. The trim removed 2 bases at V and 2 bases at J, leaving 6 bases unmatched. The data stem from a study of regulatory T cells in long-lasting Graves disease. Study context: Graves' patients, newly diagnosed, had taken antithyroid drugs under 3 months.

Construction of TCR beta libraries relied on iRepertoire HTBI primers and on Arm-PCR targeting CDR3 regions. TCRdb recomputed calls from the multiplex PCR reads with MiXCR, one row per CDR3 protein. The sample consists of about 420,000 distinct CDR3 sequences, over 15% of them appearing once. Time point here: newly diagnosed GD, antithyroid drugs for less than 3 months. PBMCs were the source of the RNA used for TCR sequencing. The sample also formed part of further work on T cells in Graves' hyperthyroidism and ophthalmopathy.

The sequence came from a woman aged 18 to 35 with Graves disease. The sequencing here drew on peripheral blood mononuclear cells (PBMCs), taken at new diagnosis, from a patient treated with antithyroid drugs. The V call is TRBV7-2, the J call TRBJ2-7, with 7 bases lining up with TRBD2. DNA for the CDR3: TGTGCCAGCAGCTTAAGGCCTAGCGGCACCTACGAGCAGTACTTC. It encodes CASSLRPSGTYEQYF.